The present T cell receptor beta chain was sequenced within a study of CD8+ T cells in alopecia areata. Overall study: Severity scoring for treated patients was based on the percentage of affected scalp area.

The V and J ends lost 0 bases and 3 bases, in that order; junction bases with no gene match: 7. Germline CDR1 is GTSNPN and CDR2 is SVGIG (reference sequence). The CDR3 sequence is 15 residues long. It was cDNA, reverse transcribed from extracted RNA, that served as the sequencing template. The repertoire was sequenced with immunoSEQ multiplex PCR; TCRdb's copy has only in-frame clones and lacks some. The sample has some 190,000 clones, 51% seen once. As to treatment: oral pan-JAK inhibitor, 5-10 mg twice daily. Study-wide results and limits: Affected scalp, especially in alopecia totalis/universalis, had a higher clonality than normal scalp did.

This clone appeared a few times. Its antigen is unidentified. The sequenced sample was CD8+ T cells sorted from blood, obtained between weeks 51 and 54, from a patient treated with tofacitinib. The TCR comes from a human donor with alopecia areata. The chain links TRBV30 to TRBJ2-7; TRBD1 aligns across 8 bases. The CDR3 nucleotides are TGTGCCTGGAGTGTACTAGGACAGGGAGACTACGAGCAGTACTTC. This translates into CAWSVLGQGDYEQYF.